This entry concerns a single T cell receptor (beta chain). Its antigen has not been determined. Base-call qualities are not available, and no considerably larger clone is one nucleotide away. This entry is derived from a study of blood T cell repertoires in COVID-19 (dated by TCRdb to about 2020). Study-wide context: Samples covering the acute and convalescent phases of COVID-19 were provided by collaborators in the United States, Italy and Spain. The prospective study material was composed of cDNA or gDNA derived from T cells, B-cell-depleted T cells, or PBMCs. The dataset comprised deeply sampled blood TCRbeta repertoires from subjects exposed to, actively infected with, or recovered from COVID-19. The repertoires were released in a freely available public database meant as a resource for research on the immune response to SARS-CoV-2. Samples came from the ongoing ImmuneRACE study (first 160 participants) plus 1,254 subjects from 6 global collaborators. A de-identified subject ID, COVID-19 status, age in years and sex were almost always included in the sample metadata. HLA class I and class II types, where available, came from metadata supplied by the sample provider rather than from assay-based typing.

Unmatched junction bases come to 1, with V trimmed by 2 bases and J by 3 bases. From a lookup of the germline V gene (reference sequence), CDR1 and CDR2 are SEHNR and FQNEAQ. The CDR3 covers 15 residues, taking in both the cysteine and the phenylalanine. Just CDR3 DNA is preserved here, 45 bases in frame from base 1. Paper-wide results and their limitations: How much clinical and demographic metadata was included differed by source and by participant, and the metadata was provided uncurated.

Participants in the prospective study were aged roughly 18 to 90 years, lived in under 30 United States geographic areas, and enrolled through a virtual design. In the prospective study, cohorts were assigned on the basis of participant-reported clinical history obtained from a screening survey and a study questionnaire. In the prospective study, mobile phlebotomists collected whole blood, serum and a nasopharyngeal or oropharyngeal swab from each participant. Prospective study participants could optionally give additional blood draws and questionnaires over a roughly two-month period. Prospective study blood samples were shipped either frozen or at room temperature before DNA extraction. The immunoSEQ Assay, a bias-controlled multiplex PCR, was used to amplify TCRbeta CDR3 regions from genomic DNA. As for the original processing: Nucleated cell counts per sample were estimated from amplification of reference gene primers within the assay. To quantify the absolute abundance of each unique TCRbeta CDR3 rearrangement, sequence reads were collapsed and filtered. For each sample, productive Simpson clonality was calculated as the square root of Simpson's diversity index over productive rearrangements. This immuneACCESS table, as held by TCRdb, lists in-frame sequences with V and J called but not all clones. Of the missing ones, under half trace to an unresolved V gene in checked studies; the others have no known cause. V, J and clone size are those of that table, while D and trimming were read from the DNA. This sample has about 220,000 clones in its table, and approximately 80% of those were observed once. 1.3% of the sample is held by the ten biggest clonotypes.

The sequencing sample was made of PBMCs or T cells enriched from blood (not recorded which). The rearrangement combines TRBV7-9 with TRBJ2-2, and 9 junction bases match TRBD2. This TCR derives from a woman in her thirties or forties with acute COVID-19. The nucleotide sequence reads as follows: TGTGCCAGCAGCTTAAGCGGGGGGTACACCGGGGAGCTGTTTTTT. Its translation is CASSLSGGYTGELFF.